This T cell receptor (beta chain) stems from a study of human T cells and chemical hapten exposure (dated by TCRdb to the early 2020s). Regarding the research as a whole: For sensitization, 2% DPC in acetone was applied to a roughly 2 cm by roughly 2 cm area of upper inner arm skin. Blood was sampled from patients pre-sensitization (week 0) and at 2, 6 and about 24 weeks after DPC sensitization. Blood for TCR sequencing was provided by twenty-nine alopecia patients at one to four time points (pre-sensitization, 2, 6 and 24 weeks). Most of the patients in the cohort were female, and the cohort covered alopecia areata with under or over 50% scalp involvement, alopecia totalis and alopecia universalis. Patients additionally received weekly therapeutic DPC doses to the scalp throughout the approximately 25-week study period. The libraries were sequenced as a pool, and the TCR yield per sample differed mostly because of small variations in library volumes within the pool. This study followed changes in the peripheral blood TCR repertoire in vivo during primary and secondary sensitization of alopecia patients to the hapten diphenylcyclopropenone (DPC). Patch tests used Finn chambers with 0.01% DPC on the upper back, scored after 6 days by International Contact Dermatitis Research Group standards.

V gives up 10 bases and J gives up 6 bases, and the segment between their germline ends measures 21 bases. Measured from the cysteine to the phenylalanine, the CDR3 is 14 residues long. Only the CDR3 DNA stays, 42 bases, in frame from base 1. The germline V gene (reference sequence) specifies LNHDA as CDR1 and SQIVND as CDR2. In the paper's terms, the time point label means: pre-sensitization, week 0. The treatment or condition label here, explained by the study, means: therapeutic diphenylcyclopropenone sensitization with weekly scalp DPC. Blood at each patch-test visit was drawn before the patch test was applied. Patients were eligible if aged 18 to 70, diagnosed with alopecia and judged suitable for DPC therapy, and pregnant patients were excluded. Total RNA was isolated from unfractionated whole blood collected in Tempus Blood RNA tubes. Receptor amplification or capture employed RACE. The reads were generated on a NextSeq 500. During library preparation, unique molecular identifiers were attached to individual cDNA molecules so that TCRs could be counted in a quantitative, reproducible way. For every blood RNA sample, sequencing covered both the TCR alpha and TCR beta chains. The authors' analysis ran thus. A median of roughly 98,000 TCRs per sample was observed, with a range of about 23,224 to 690,600. The Decombinator software suite was used to annotate V, J and CDR3 in the TCR reads. Every sample was subsampled to the same number of TCRs (28,000) for the PS versus PT1 abundance plots. Expanded TCRs were defined as absent before sensitization and observed at least eight times at the 2-week time point. TCRdb's own reprocessing of the public reads used fastp at Q25 and MiXCR and kept productive beta chains. Every distinct CDR3 protein forms one entry, paired with its most common genes and DNA. TCRdb's processing, not the authors' own work, is the source of the V and J calls. The sample table records roughly 100,000 distinct CDR3 sequences; 9.6% of these occur just once. Around 3.6% of the sample rests with the top ten.

Beyond this particular receptor, the publication reports: Because every patient had alopecia, a presumed autoimmune disease, the patients' immune response might differ from that of healthy individuals. DPC sensitization did not change the number of TCRs with a frequency above 1 in 1000, and there was no evidence of changes in global repertoire structure. Expanded TCRs formed significantly more large CDR3 similarity clusters than pre-sensitization or healthy control sets, consistent with antigen-driven responses. Repeated subsampling changed both the strength of the expansion versus patch-test correlation and the threshold at which the correlation became significant. The number of PT1 expanded TCRs positively correlated with patch test score, significant at thresholds 8, 16 and 32 but not 4.

This clonotype was counted at least ten times. Its antigen is currently not known. Base qualities are not at hand, and no much larger clone is one base apart. The chain uses TRBV19 and TRBJ1-2, and TRBD1 may be the D gene, going by 5 matching bases. The sample in question was whole blood, obtained in connection with sensitization to the hapten diphenylcyclopropenone (DPC). This sequence originates from a woman aged 40 to 49 with alopecia areata. Some clones in this sample may be carry-over from other donors' samples. The nucleotide sequence reads TGTGCCACCCAGCTGGGGGGGACGACTAATGGCTACACCTTC. This translates into CATQLGGTTNGYTF.